The 14 T cell receptor beta chains below were found in one sample sequenced in a study of human T cells and chemical hapten exposure. The time point: healthy volunteer bleed at 2 weeks. The study extracted total RNA from unfractionated whole blood. TCRdb passed the RACE reads through MiXCR, listing each CDR3 protein once. The sample has around 130,000 distinct CDR3 sequences, approximately 9.1% seen once. The material sequenced was whole blood. The receptor source for this set is a male donor in good health. Some clones in this sample may be carry-over from other donors' samples.

V is TRBV7-2 and J is TRBJ2-7; D is perhaps TRBD2 (5 bases). Germline values: CDR1 SGHTA, CDR2 FQGNSA. V was trimmed by 2 bases and J by 7 bases, leaving 18 bases between them. The CDR3 is 15 residues long. The CDR3 DNA reads TGTGCCAGCAGCTTACTAGGAGGTTTACCCGCGGAGCAGTACTTC. As protein: CASSLLGGLPAEQYF.

Many counts were recorded for this clonotype. The CDR3 is CASSLGQGEETQYF. For the CDR3, the DNA is TGCGCCAGCAGCTTAGGACAGGGAGAAGAGACCCAGTACTTC. J is TRBJ2-5 and V is TRBV5-1; 8 bases are shared with TRBD1. Germline lookup yields CDR1 SGHRS and CDR2 YFSETQ. This CDR3 has 14 residues. J lost 3 bases, V lost 2 bases, and 3 bases had no gene match.

This clonotype was recorded a few times. The V and J genes are TRBV7-9 and TRBJ2-3, with D uncertain. V was cut by 3 bases and J by 0 bases, with 7 bases left in between. Per the germline V gene, CDR1 is SEHNR and CDR2 is FQNEAQ (reference sequence). This CDR3 spans 14 amino acids. Written as DNA, the CDR3 is TGTGCCAGCAGCTTGGTCCCTAGCACAGATACGCAGTATTTT. Translating gives CASSLVPSTDTQYF.

This clonotype was observed a handful of times. This sequence joins TRBV4-2 and TRBJ2-7; weak D call: TRBD1 (7 bases). Looked up from germline, CDR1 is LGHNA and CDR2 is YNFKEQ. V lost 1 base and J 3 bases, leaving 13 bases between the germline ends. The CDR3 is 15 residues long. The CDR3: CASSQGRGRNYEQYF. DNA of the CDR3: TGTGCCAGCAGCCAAGGCAGGGGGAGGAACTACGAGCAGTACTTC.

This clonotype was recorded many times. The CDR3, as DNA: TGCAGCCCCCAGGGGGGGAGGTTTAGGGGGGGCACTGAAGCTTTCTTT. This gives the protein CSPQGGRFRGGTEAFF. The chain employs TRBV29-1 and TRBJ1-1; 7 bases line up with TRBD1. The CDR3 extends over 16 amino acids. V trimming: 8 bases; J trimming: 4 bases; junction bases outside the gene matches: 19. Germline V gene sequence: CDR1 SQVTM, CDR2 ANQGSEA. The variable domain in full, completed from reference TRBV29-1 and TRBJ1-1, reads SAVISQKPSRDICQRGTSLTIQCQVDSQVTMMFWYRQQPGQSLTLIATANQGSEATYESGFVIDKFPISRPNLTFSTLTVSNMSPEDSSIYLCSPQGGRFRGGTEAFFGQGTRLTVV.

This clonotype was seen repeatedly, ten times or more. The chain employs TRBV27 and TRBJ2-1, with D possibly matching TRBD1 (6 bases). CDR1 and CDR2 from the germline V gene are MNHEY and SMNVEV (reference sequence). The CDR3 totals 16 residues. The germline V and J ends were trimmed by 3 bases and 8 bases, with 20 bases remaining between them. The CDR3 here is CASSLTSGEGVDEQFF. The CDR3 coding sequence is TGTGCCAGCAGTTTGACATCAGGGGAAGGGGTCGATGAGCAGTTCTTC.

This clonotype was recorded at least ten times. CDR3 DNA sequence: TGTGCCAGCAGCCAAGTTTCGGGGGGGCCGATGACCGGGGAGCTGTTTTTT. Protein sequence: CASSQVSGGPMTGELFF. The chain employs TRBV3-1 and TRBJ2-2; the match to TRBD2 covers 8 bases. CDR1 and CDR2 from the germline V gene are LGHDT and YNNKEL (reference sequence). There are 17 residues in the CDR3. The V gene end was trimmed by 1 base and the J gene end by 5 bases; junction bases not matched to a gene: 9. Full variable domain (missing parts from reference TRBV3-1 and TRBJ2-2): DTAVSQTPKYLVTQMGNDKSIKCEQNLGHDTMYWYKQDSKKFLKIMFSYNNKELIINETVPNRFSPKSPDKAHLNLHINSLELGDSAVYFCASSQVSGGPMTGELFFGEGSRLTVL.

This clonotype was seen ten or more times. CDR3 amino acids: CASSTGGVRASPLHF. DNA for the CDR3: TGTGCCAGCAGTACAGGGGGCGTCCGGGCCTCACCCCTCCACTTT. The rearrangement joins TRBV2 to TRBJ1-6, with 9 bases aligning to TRBD1. Germline V gives CDR1 SNHLY, CDR2 FYNNEI. After removal of 5 bases from V and 10 bases from J, the junction contained 9 bases not matched to a gene. The CDR3 has 15 residues.

This clonotype was counted many times. The chain combines TRBV25-1 with TRBJ1-2; tentative D call: TRBD1 (5 bases). V lost 3 bases and J lost 0, with 11 bases in between. CDR1 is MGHDK, CDR2 SYGVNS, per germline. The CDR3 runs to 15 residues. CDR3 residues: CASSDPLGANYGYTF. The DNA of the CDR3 is TGTGCCAGCAGTGATCCCCTAGGGGCTAACTATGGCTACACCTTC.

This clonotype came up many times. The rearrangement links TRBV5-1 to TRBJ2-5; a weak D match, TRBD1 (6 bases). V lost 4 bases, J lost 9 bases, and 13 bases lay in between. The germline V gene has CDR1 SGHRS and CDR2 YFSETQ. This CDR3 is built from 12 residues. CDR3 sequence reads: CASSHREGSQYF. DNA for the CDR3: TGCGCCAGCAGCCACAGGGAAGGGTCCCAGTACTTC.

This clonotype was recorded a few times. The rearrangement links TRBV19 to TRBJ1-5, with D perhaps TRBD1 (5 bases). This CDR3 comprises 14 residues. The germline V gene has CDR1 LNHDA and CDR2 SQIVND (reference sequence). V shed 5 bases and J shed 11 bases, with 19 bases lying between them. CDR3 sequence: CASSGQGPPGAQHF. CDR3 sequence (DNA): TGTGCCAGTAGTGGCCAGGGTCCGCCGGGGGCCCAGCATTTT.

The sample holds a few counts of this clonotype. This sequence joins TRBV14 and TRBJ2-3; no clear D gene. The CDR3 is made up of 13 amino acids. Trimming took off 0 bases at V and 4 bases at J, with 5 bases between the two ends. Per the germline V gene, CDR1 is SGHDN and CDR2 is FVKESK. This CDR3 is CASSQDPPDTQYF. The CDR3 nucleotides are TGTGCCAGCAGCCAAGATCCACCAGATACGCAGTATTTT.

This clonotype was detected a few times. The J gene is TRBJ2-1, the V gene TRBV30; tentative D call: TRBD2 (6 bases). Trimming shortened V by 5 bases and J by 4 bases, and 15 bases separated the two germline ends. Germline V lookup: CDR1 GTSNPN, CDR2 SVGIG (reference sequence). This CDR3 is built from 14 residues. CDR3 sequence reads: CAWLTVGSYNEQFF. The CDR3 DNA is TGTGCCTGGCTGACTGTCGGGAGTTACAATGAGCAGTTCTTC.

This clonotype was picked up a small number of times. The chain has TRBV6-5 and TRBJ2-7; TRBD1 aligns across 10 bases. V was pared by 6 bases and J by 3 bases, with 5 bases of the junction left unmatched. This CDR3 has 14 amino acids. Looked up from germline, CDR1 is MNHEY and CDR2 is SVGAGI. The DNA for the CDR3 is TGTGCCAGCAGGACCGGGACAGGGGACTACGAGCAGTACTTC. Translating gives CASRTGTGDYEQYF.